The T cell receptor (beta chain) under discussion was sequenced for a study of shared clonotypes between healthy human individuals. Across the study: Ranging from 18 to 49 in age, donors were two women and three men.

The CDR3 sequence is 16 residues long. Of note for this clone: Its matching antigen is unknown.

Splitting of each subset's genomic DNA was done evenly across several immunoSEQ plates. Per the authors' pipeline: Filtering differed since immunoSEQ provided only junctions, with no quality scores. Method: immunoSEQ multiplex PCR; TCRdb's copy keeps in-frame clones and lacks some. That table supplies the V and J calls and clone size; D and trimming were determined from the DNA. This repertoire shows under 850,000 clones, 72% found once; its top ten account for about 1.8%. Overall study findings and caveats: The study generally estimated greater richness for naive than memory subsets.

What was sequenced was memory CD4+ T cells sorted from blood. Subset here: CD45RA-negative fraction. This sequence originates from a woman aged 25 to 39 in good health. This sequence joins TRBV21-1 and TRBJ1-1. TRBV21-1 is marked as a pseudogene. The CDR3 sequence: CASSIRVATIRTEAFF. For the CDR3, the DNA is TGTGCCAGCAGTATCCGGGTAGCTACAATTCGCACTGAAGCTTTCTTT.